This TCR beta chain originates from a study of blood T cells in healthy people across ages. In germline, CDR1 is SQVTM, CDR2 ANQGSEA. The CDR3 contains 13 residues. V lost 7 bases to trimming and J lost 4 bases; unmatched junction nucleotides: 6. There were healthy Caucasian individuals from Russia, aged roughly 6 to 90, serving as donors. This clonotype appeared a single time. Together with a sample-barcoded 5' primer, a J-beta primer mix was included in a second PCR lasting about 7 to 12 cycles. TCRdb re-called the 5' RACE reads through MiXCR, storing one row per CDR3 protein. The sample includes over 1,200,000 distinct CDR3 sequences, approximately 59% of them seen just once.

This chain links TRBV29-1 with TRBJ2-3, with 9 bases lining up with TRBD1. The sequence came from a man younger than 30 in good health. Material for sequencing was blood. The CDR3 DNA sequence: TGCAGCGCCGCCGGGACAGGGTCAGATACGCAGTATTTT. This gives the protein CSAAGTGSDTQYF.